This T cell receptor beta chain was found in a study of identical twins. Study outcomes and limitations: Researchers reported excess low generation probability among twin-shared out-of-frame alpha sequences.

Regarding this clonotype: Its antigen is undetermined.

Germline CDR1 and CDR2: SSHAT and FNYEAQ (reference sequence). This CDR3 is 13 amino acids long. TCRdb ran MiXCR on the 5' RACE reads and lists one entry per CDR3 protein. The sample lists about 730,000 distinct CDR3 sequences, around 20% occurring once. The data were also submitted as part of a second study, on T cells expressing NK-cell markers.

The clonotype originates from a woman between 18 and 30 years old in good health. The V call is TRBV7-7, the J call TRBJ2-2, with D possibly TRBD2 on 6 matching bases. Sequencing used PBMCs. CDR3 protein: CASGGWNTGELFF. The CDR3 coding sequence is TGTGCTAGCGGAGGCTGGAACACCGGGGAGCTGTTTTTT.